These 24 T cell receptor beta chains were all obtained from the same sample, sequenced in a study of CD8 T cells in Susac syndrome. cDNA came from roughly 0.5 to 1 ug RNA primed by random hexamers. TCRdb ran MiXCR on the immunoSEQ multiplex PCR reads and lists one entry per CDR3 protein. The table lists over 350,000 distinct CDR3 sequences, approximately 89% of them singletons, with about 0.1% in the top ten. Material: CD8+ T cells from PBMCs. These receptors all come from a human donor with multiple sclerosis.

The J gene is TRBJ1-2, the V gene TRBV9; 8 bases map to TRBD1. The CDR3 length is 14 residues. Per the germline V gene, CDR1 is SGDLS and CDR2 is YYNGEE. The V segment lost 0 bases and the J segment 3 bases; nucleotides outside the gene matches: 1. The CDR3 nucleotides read TGTGCCAGCAGCGTAGCAGGGGGCGACTATGGCTACACCTTC. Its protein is CASSVAGGDYGYTF.

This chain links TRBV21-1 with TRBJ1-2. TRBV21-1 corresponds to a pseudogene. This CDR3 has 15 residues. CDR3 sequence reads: CASSRRTEANYGYTF. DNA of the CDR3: TGTGCCAGCAGCAGACGGACGGAAGCTAACTATGGCTACACCTTC.

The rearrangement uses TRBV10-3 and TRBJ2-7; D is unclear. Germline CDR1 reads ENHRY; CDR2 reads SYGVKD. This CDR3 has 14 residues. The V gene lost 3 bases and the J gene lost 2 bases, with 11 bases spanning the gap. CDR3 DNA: TGTGCCATCAGTGACGGTGGCAGTCCCTACGAGCAGTACTTC. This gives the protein CAISDGGSPYEQYF.

DNA of the CDR3: TGTGCCAGCAGTTTATTCTTCGGGACTTCTTCCTACAATGAGCAGTTCTTC. Its protein product is CASSLFFGTSSYNEQFF. The chain uses TRBV27 and TRBJ2-1; TRBD2 might be the D (6 bases). Looked up from germline, CDR1 is MNHEY and CDR2 is SMNVEV (reference sequence). Trimming pared 1 base from V and 1 base from J, leaving 14 bases between. The CDR3 totals 17 residues.

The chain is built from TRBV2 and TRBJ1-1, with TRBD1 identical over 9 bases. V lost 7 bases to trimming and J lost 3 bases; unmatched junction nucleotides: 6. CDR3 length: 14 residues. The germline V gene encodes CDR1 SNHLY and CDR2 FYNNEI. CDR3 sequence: CASTERQGDTEAFF. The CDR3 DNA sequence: TGTGCCAGCACCGAGCGACAGGGGGACACTGAAGCTTTCTTT. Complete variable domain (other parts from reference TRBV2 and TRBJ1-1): EPEVTQTPSHQVTQMGQEVILRCVPISNHLYFYWYRQILGQKVEFLVSFYNNEISEKSEIFDDQFSVERPDGSNFTLKIRSTKLEDSAMYFCASTERQGDTEAFFGQGTRLTVV.

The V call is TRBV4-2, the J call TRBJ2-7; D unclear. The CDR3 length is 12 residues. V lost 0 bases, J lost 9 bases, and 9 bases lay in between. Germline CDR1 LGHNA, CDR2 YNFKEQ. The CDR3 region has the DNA TGTGCCAGCAGCCAAGAAGTTTGGGTGCAGTACTTC. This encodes CASSQEVWVQYF.

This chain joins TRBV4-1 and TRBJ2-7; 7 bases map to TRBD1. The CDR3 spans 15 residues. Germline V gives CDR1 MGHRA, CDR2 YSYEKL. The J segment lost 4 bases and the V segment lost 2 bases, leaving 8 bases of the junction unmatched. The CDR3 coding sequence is TGCGCCAGCAGCCAACCAACAGGGGTAATATACGAGCAGTACTTC. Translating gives CASSQPTGVIYEQYF.

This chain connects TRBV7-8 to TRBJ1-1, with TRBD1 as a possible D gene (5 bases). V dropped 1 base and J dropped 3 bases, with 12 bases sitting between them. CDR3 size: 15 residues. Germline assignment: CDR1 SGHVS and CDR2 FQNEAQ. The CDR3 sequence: CASSLVLGAHTEAFF. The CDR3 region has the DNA TGTGCCAGCAGCTTAGTCTTAGGGGCGCACACTGAAGCTTTCTTT. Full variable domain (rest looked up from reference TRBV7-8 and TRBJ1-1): GAGVSQSPRYKVAKRGQDVALRCDPISGHVSLFWYQQALGQGPEFLTYFQNEAQLDKSGLPSDRFFAERPEGSVSTLKIQRTQQEDSAVYLCASSLVLGAHTEAFFGQGTRLTVV.

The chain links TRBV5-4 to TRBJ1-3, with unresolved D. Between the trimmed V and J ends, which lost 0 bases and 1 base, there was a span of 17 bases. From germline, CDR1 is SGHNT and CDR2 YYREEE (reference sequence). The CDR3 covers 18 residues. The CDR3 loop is CASSLDSPEAKSGNTIYF. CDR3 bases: TGTGCCAGCAGCTTGGACAGCCCGGAGGCGAAATCTGGAAACACCATATATTTT.

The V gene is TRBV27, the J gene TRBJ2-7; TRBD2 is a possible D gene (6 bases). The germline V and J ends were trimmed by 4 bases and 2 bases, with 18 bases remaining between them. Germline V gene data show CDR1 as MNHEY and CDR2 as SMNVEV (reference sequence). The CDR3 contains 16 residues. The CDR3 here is CASSWGMGGPAYEQYF. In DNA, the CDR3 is TGTGCCAGCAGTTGGGGCATGGGAGGCCCGGCCTACGAGCAGTACTTC.

The CDR3, as DNA: TGCGCCAGCAGCCAAACTAGCGGGGGCCTTGGAGAGACCCAGTACTTC. Protein sequence: CASSQTSGGLGETQYF. The chain combines TRBV4-1 with TRBJ2-5, with TRBD2 matching 11 bases. The CDR3 contains 16 residues. V was clipped by 2 bases and J by 4 bases; unmatched bases: 6. The V gene's germline CDR1 is MGHRA and CDR2 YSYEKL.

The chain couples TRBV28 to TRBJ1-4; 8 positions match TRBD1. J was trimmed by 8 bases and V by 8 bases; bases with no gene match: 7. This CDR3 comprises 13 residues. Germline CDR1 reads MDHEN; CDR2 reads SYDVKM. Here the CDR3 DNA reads TGTGCCAGCCAGGACAGGGAGCAAGAAAAACTGTTTTTT. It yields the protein CASQDREQEKLFF.

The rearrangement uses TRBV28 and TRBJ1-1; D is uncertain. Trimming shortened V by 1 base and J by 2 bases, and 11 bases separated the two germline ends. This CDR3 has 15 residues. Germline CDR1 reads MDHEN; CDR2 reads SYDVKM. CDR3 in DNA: TGTGCCAGCAGTTTATCCCCAGGCAGCAACACTGAAGCTTTCTTT. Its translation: CASSLSPGSNTEAFF.

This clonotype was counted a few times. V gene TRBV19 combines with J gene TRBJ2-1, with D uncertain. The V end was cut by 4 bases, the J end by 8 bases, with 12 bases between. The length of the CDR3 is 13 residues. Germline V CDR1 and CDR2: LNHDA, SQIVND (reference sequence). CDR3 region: CASSKYRRDEQFF. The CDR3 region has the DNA TGTGCCAGTAGTAAATACAGACGAGATGAGCAGTTCTTC.

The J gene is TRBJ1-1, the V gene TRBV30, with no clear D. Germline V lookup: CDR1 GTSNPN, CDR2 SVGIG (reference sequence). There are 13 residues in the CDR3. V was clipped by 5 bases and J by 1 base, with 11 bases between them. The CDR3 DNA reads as TGTGCCTGGGAATATACGGAGAACACTGAAGCTTTCTTT. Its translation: CAWEYTENTEAFF.

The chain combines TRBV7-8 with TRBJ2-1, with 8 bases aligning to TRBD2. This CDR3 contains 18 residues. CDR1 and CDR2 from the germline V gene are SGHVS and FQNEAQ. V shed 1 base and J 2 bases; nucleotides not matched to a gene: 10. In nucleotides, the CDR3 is TGTGCCAGCAGCTTAGAGGTTTGGCGGGAGGAACCCTACAATGAGCAGTTCTTC. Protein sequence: CASSLEVWREEPYNEQFF.

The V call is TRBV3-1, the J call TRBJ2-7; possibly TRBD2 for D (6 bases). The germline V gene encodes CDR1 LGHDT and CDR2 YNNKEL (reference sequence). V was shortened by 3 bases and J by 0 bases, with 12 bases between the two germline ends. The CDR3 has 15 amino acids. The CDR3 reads CASSHLETSSYEQYF. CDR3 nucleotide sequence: TGTGCCAGCAGCCACCTCGAGACTAGCTCCTACGAGCAGTACTTC.

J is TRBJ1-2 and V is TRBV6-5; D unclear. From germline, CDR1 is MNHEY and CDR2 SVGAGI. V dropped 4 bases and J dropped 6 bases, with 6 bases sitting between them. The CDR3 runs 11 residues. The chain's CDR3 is CASSSVDGYTF. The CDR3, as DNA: TGTGCCAGCAGTTCCGTAGATGGCTACACCTTC.

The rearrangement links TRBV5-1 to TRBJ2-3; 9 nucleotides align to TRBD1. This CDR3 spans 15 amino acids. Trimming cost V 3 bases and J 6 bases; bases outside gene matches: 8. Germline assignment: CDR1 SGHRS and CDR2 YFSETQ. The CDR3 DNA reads TGCGCCAGCAGCTGGGAGGGACAGGGAGGCGATACGCAGTATTTT. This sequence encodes CASSWEGQGGDTQYF.

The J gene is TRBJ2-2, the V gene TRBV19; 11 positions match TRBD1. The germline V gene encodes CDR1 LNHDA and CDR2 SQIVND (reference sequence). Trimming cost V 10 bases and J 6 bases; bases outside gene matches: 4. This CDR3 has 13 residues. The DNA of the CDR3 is TGTGCCACAGGACAGGGGGCGGCCGGGGAGCTGTTTTTT. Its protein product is CATGQGAAGELFF. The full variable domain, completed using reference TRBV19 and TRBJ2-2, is DGGITQSPKYLFRKEGQNVTLSCEQNLNHDAMYWYRQDPGQGLRLIYYSQIVNDFQKGDIAEGYSVSREKKESFPLTVTSAQKNPTAFYLCATGQGAAGELFFGEGSRLTVL.

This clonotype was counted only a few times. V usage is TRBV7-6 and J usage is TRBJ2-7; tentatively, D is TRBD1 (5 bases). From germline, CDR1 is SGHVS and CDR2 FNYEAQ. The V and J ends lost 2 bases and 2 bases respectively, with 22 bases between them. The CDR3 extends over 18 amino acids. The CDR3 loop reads CASSLSLSKDSSTYEQYF. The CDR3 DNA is TGTGCCAGCAGCTTATCCTTAAGTAAAGACAGCTCAACCTACGAGCAGTACTTC.

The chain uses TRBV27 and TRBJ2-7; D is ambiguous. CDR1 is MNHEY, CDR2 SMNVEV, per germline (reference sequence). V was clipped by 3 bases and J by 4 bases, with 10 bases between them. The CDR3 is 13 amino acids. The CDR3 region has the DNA TGTGCCAGCAGTTTTGGGCTGATGTACGAGCAGTACTTC. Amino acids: CASSFGLMYEQYF.

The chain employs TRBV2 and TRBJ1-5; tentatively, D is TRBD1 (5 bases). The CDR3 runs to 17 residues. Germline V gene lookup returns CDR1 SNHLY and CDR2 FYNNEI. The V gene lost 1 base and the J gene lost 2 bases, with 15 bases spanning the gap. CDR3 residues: CASSEDSREEGNQPQHF. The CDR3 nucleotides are TGTGCCAGCAGTGAAGACTCCAGGGAAGAGGGCAATCAGCCCCAGCATTTT.

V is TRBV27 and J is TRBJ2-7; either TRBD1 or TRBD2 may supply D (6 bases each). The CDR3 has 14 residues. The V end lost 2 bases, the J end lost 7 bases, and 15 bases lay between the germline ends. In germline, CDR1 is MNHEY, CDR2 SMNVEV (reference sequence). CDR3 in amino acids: CASSLTGGLWEQYF. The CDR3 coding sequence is TGTGCCAGCAGTTTAACCGGGGGCCTATGGGAGCAGTACTTC.